This T cell receptor beta chain was identified in a study of blood T cell repertoires in COVID-19. Study-wide background: Sites in the United States, Italy and Spain provided acute and convalescent COVID-19 samples.

V lost 4 bases and J lost 6, with 19 bases in between. Germline assignment: CDR1 SQVTM and CDR2 ANQGSEA. The CDR3 loop spans 14 amino acids. Assay used: immunoSEQ multiplex PCR; TCRdb lists only in-frame clones, some missing. The profile shows about 400,000 clones, approximately 88% of them singletons. This sequence joins TRBV29-1 and TRBJ2-7; tentative D call: TRBD1 (8 bases). The TCR was taken from a young woman with acute COVID-19. Sample: PBMCs or T cells enriched from blood (not recorded which). The CDR3 sequence is CSVVTGQGGFEQYF. The DNA of the CDR3 is TGCAGCGTTGTTACCGGACAGGGAGGGTTCGAGCAGTACTTC.